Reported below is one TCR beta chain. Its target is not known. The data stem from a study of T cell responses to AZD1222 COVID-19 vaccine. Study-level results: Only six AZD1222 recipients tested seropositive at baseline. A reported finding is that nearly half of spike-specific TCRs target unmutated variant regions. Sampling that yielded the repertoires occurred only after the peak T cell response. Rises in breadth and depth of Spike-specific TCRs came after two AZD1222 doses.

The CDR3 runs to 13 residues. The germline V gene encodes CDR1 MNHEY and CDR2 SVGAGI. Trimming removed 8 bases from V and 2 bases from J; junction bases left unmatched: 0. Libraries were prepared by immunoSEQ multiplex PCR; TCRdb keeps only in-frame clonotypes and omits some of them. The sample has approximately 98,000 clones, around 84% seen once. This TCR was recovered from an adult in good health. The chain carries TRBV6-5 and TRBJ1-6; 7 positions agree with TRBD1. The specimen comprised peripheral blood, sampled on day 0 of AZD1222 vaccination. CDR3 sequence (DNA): TGTGCCAGCGGGACAGCCTATAATTCACCCCTCCACTTT. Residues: CASGTAYNSPLHF.